This T cell receptor (beta chain) was captured by sequencing in a study of T cells in Graves' hyperthyroidism and ophthalmopathy. From RNA transcripts, TCR beta CDR3 regions were amplified. TCR CDR3 underwent first-round RT-PCR with the HTBI primer set. In TCRdb, the multiplex PCR reads were re-called with MiXCR into one record per CDR3 protein. Of over 150,000 distinct CDR3 sequences listed, approximately 15% are singletons. Many counts were recorded for this clonotype. This clonotype was sampled from a woman in her forties or fifties with Graves' hyperthyroidism. The sequenced material came from blood.

For the CDR3, the DNA is TGTGCCAGCAGCAAAGGGACAGGGGGAAATCAGCCCCAGCATTTT. Its translation is CASSKGTGGNQPQHF. V is TRBV3-1 and J is TRBJ1-5, with 11 bases aligning to TRBD1. Per germline, CDR1 LGHDT and CDR2 YNNKEL (reference sequence). The CDR3 totals 15 residues. V lost 5 bases to trimming and J lost 4 bases; unmatched junction nucleotides: 4.